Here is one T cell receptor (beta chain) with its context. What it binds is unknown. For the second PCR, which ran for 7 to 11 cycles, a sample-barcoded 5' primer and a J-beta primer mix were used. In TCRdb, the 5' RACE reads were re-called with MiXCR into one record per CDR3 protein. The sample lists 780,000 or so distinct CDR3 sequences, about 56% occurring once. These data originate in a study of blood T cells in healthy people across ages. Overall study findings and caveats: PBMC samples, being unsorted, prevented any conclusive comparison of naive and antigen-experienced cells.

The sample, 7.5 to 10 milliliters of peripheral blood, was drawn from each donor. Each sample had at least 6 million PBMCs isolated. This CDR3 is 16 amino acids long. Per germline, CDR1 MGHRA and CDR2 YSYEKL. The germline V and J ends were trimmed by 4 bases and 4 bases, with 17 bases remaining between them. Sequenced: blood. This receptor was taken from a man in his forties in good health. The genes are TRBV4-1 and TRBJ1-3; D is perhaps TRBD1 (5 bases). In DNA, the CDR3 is TGCGCCAGCAGCCCTCCGGACACCCTGGGAGGAAACACCATATATTTT. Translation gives CASSPPDTLGGNTIYF.